A selection of T cell receptor beta chains follows, all from one sample in a study of T cells in Graves' hyperthyroidism and ophthalmopathy. MiXCR was run by TCRdb on the multiplex PCR reads, yielding one entry per CDR3 protein. The table shows around 700,000 distinct CDR3 sequences, with roughly 20% occurring only once. Sequencing input: blood. The origin of the receptors is a woman in her fifties or sixties with Graves' hyperthyroidism that later progressed to Graves' ophthalmopathy. Both conserved end residues are part of each CDR3. A D gene is named only where the DNA matches it firmly. Size values are once, few and many counts, or a class for expanded clones, and some rows have none.

clone_size j_call d_call v_call cdr3_nt cdr3_aa
. TRBJ2-7 . TRBV7-6 TGTGCCAGCAGCTTTCGGGATCTTAGCTCCTACGAGCAGTACTTC CASSFRDLSSYEQYF
many TRBJ1-4 TRBD1 TRBV27 TGTGCCAGCAGTTTATCCCCGACAGGGACTGAAAAACTGTTTTTT CASSLSPTGTEKLFF
. TRBJ1-1 . TRBV5-8 TGTGCCAGCAACAGGAGGGGGATGAACACTGAAGCTTTCTTT CASNRRGMNTEAFF
many TRBJ2-2 . TRBV3-1 TGTGCCAGCAGCCAAGCCATGGCAAGGGACACCGGGGAGCTGTTTTTT CASSQAMARDTGELFF
once TRBJ2-3 . TRBV5-1 TGTGCCAGCAGCGTAGTAGCTTCTAGCACAGATACGCAGTATTTT CASSVVASSTDTQYF
many TRBJ2-3 . TRBV12-3/TRBV12-4 TGTGCCAGCGTCGACCGGGGGCCCGGAGATACGCAGTATTTT CASVDRGPGDTQYF
many TRBJ2-7 . TRBV12-3/TRBV12-4 TGTGCCAGCAGTTTTGGCGGGACAGCCTACGAGCAGTACTTC CASSFGGTAYEQYF
. TRBJ2-1 TRBD2 TRBV7-9 TGTGCCAACTCGCCAAGCGGGGGGGCCATTAATGAGCAGTTCTTC CANSPSGGAINEQFF
few TRBJ2-1 TRBD2 TRBV14 TGTGCCAGCAGCCAAGTACTAGCGGGGGGGGCCAATGAGCAGTTCTTC CASSQVLAGGANEQFF
. TRBJ2-7 . TRBV7-3 TGTGCCAGCAGCTTGGGGGGGGGCCGAAATGAGCAGTACTTC CASSLGGGRNEQYF
few TRBJ1-5 TRBD1 TRBV19 TGTGCCAGTAGTATAGATCGGGTGACAGGGGACATTAGCAATCAGCCCCAGCATTTT CASSIDRVTGDISNQPQHF
many TRBJ1-1 TRBD1 TRBV3-1 TGTGCCAGCAGCCAGCACAGGGGGATCGCCACTGAAGCTTTCTTT CASSQHRGIATEAFF
. TRBJ2-7 . TRBV20-1 TGCAGTGCTAGCCCCCGGCGAGTCTACGAGCAGTACTTC CSASPRRVYEQYF
many TRBJ2-3 TRBD2 TRBV27 TGTGCCAGCAGTCCCGCCTTCGGGAGGGGTGGAGATACGCAGTATTTT CASSPAFGRGGDTQYF
few TRBJ1-5 TRBD1 TRBV19 TGTGCCAGTAGTACCCGAGACAGGGCTCGGCCTTCAAATAGCAATCAGCCCCAGCATTTT CASSTRDRARPSNSNQPQHF
few TRBJ1-5 . TRBV3-1 TGTGCCAGCAGCCCACAGGGATCTCAGCCCCAGCATTTT CASSPQGSQPQHF
. TRBJ1-1 TRBD1 TRBV19 TGTGCCACCCTGACAGGGGGCCACACTGAAGCTTTCTTT CATLTGGHTEAFF
many TRBJ2-3 TRBD1 TRBV5-1 TGCGCCAGCAGCCCATCAGGGGGCGGCACAGATACGCAGTATTTT CASSPSGGGTDTQYF
many TRBJ1-2 TRBD1 TRBV5-8 TGTGCCAGCAGCCGGACAGGGTCGGACTATGGCTACACCTTC CASSRTGSDYGYTF
. TRBJ2-1 . TRBV19 TGTGCCAGTAGTACCGAACTAGCTTCGGCTCGGGTTTTCGATGAGCAGTTCTTC CASSTELASARVFDEQFF
. TRBJ2-3 . TRBV6-2/TRBV6-3 TGTGCCAGCAGTGTAGACACAGATACGCAGTATTTT CASSVDTDTQYF
. TRBJ1-5 . TRBV19 TGTGCCAGTAGTATTGTAGCCTCTAGCAATCAGCCCCAGCATTTT CASSIVASSNQPQHF
many TRBJ1-1 . TRBV6-2/TRBV6-3 TGTGCCAGCAGTTCCCATAGGGGTGACACTGAAGCTTTCTTT CASSSHRGDTEAFF
many TRBJ1-4 . TRBV2 TGTGCCAGCAGTGGTTGGAGTTATAATGAAAAACTGTTTTTT CASSGWSYNEKLFF
few TRBJ1-4 TRBD1 TRBV2 TGTGCCAGCAGTGAGGGGGGACAGCTTAATGAAAAACTGTTTTTT CASSEGGQLNEKLFF
few TRBJ2-6 . TRBV7-3 TGTGCCAGCAGCCCTAGTCGGGGGCTTGGGGCCAACGTCCTGACTTTC CASSPSRGLGANVLTF
few TRBJ1-3 . TRBV10-2 TGCGCCAGCACCATGAACTCTGGAAACACCATATATTTT CASTMNSGNTIYF
many TRBJ2-5 . TRBV12-3/TRBV12-4 TGTGCCAGCAGTTTTAGGGCGGGAGAGACCCAGTACTTC CASSFRAGETQYF
. TRBJ1-3 TRBD1 TRBV7-8 TGTGCCAGCAGCAGGACAGGGGGAACAAACACCATATATTTT CASSRTGGTNTIYF
many TRBJ2-7 TRBD1 TRBV18 TGTGCCAGCTCACCAGTCGGGACAGCGCCCTACGAGCAGTACTTC CASSPVGTAPYEQYF
few TRBJ2-3 TRBD1 TRBV6-1 TGTGCCAGCAGGACCGGACAGGGAGGAGATACGCAGTATTTT CASRTGQGGDTQYF
. TRBJ2-3 TRBD2 TRBV7-3 TGTGCCAGCAGCACAGACGGACTAGCGGGGGGGCGGGATACGCAGTATTTT CASSTDGLAGGRDTQYF
many TRBJ1-1 TRBD1 TRBV7-2 TGTGCCAGCAGCTTATCGACAGGGTTGAACACTGAAGCTTTCTTT CASSLSTGLNTEAFF
few TRBJ1-2 . TRBV20-1 TGCAGTGCTGGGACGGGGGGTGGGGGCTACACCTTC CSAGTGGGGYTF
. TRBJ2-3 . TRBV20-1 TGCAGTGCTGTACGGGACGCAGATACGCAGTATTTT CSAVRDADTQYF
. TRBJ2-7 . TRBV18 TGTGCCAGCTCCCAGGGGGGGGGCCTGGACGAGCAGTACTTC CASSQGGGLDEQYF
few TRBJ1-6 TRBD1 TRBV2 TGTGCCAGCAGTGCGAGACAGGGGGTAGGTTCACCCCTCCACTTT CASSARQGVGSPLHF
many TRBJ2-5 . TRBV20-1 TGCAGTGCCCCTAAGGGGGCGGGGGGGACCCAGTACTTC CSAPKGAGGTQYF
few TRBJ2-3 . TRBV5-1 TGCGCCAGCAGCGGGTTCGGGTACAGCACAGATACGCAGTATTTT CASSGFGYSTDTQYF
. TRBJ2-3 TRBD2 TRBV29-1 TGCAGCGTTGAACTAGTAGCGGGGTGGACAGATACGCAGTATTTT CSVELVAGWTDTQYF
few TRBJ1-6 . TRBV7-2 TGTGCCAGCAGCTTAGGGCCGGGAATTGAATCACCCCTCCACTTT CASSLGPGIESPLHF